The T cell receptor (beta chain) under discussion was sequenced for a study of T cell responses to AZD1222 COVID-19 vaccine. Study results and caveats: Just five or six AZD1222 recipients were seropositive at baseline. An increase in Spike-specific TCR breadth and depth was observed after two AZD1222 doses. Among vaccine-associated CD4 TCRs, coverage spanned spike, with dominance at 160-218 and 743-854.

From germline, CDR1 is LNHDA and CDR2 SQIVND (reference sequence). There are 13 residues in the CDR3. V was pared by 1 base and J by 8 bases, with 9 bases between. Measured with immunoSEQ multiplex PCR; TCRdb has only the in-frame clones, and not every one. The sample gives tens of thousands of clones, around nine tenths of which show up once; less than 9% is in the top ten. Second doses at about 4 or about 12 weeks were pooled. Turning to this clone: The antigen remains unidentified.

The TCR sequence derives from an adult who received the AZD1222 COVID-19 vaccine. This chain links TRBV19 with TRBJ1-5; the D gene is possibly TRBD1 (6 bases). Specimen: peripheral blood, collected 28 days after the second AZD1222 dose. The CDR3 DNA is TGTGCCAGTAGTATAGGACAGGTTGAGCCCCAGCATTTT. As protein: CASSIGQVEPQHF.